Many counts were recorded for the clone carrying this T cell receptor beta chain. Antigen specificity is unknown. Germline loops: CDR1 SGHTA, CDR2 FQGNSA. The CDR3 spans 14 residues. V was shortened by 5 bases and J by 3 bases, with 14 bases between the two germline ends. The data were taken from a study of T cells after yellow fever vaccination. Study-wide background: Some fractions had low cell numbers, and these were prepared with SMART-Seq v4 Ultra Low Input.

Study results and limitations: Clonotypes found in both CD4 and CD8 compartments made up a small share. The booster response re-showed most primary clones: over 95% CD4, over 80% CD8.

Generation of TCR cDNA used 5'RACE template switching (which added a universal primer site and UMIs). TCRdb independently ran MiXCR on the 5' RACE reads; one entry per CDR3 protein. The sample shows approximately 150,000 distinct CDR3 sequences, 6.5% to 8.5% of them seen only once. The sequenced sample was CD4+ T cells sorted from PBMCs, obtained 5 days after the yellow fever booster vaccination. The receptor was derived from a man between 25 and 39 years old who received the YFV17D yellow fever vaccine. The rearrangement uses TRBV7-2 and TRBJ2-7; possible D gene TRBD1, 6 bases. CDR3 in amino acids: CASSRRDKSYEQYF. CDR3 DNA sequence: TGTGCCAGCAGCCGCCGGGACAAAAGCTACGAGCAGTACTTC.